Detailed here is one TCR beta chain. The sample belongs to a study of OX40 agonist ivuxolimab in advanced cancers. The repertoire was sequenced with immunoSEQ multiplex PCR; TCRdb's copy has only in-frame clones and lacks some. The table includes about 40,000 clones, roughly 90% detected once. V dropped 8 bases and J dropped 0 bases, with 13 bases sitting between them. From germline, CDR1 is SNHLY and CDR2 FYNNEI. CDR3 length: 14 residues. This TCR came from an adult with an advanced solid tumor such as melanoma, head and neck, liver or kidney cancer. The rearrangement uses TRBV2 and TRBJ1-1; no definite D call. This material consisted of CD4+ or CD8+ T cells sorted from blood, taken in a trial of the OX40 agonist ivuxolimab. The CDR3 DNA follows: TGTGCCAGCCGGAACCAAGGAATGAACACTGAAGCTTTCTTT. Protein: CASRNQGMNTEAFF.